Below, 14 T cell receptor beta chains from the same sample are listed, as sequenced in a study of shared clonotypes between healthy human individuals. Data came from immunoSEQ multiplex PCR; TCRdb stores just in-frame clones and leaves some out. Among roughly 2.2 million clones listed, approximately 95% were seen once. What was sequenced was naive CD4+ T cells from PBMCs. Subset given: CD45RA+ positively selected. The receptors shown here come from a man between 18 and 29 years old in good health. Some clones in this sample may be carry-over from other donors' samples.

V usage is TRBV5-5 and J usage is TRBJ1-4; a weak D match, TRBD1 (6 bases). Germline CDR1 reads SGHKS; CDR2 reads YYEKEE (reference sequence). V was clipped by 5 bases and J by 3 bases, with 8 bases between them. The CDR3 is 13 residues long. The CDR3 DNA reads TGTGCCAGCAGGCCAGGGGCTAATGAAAAACTGTTTTTT. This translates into CASRPGANEKLFF.

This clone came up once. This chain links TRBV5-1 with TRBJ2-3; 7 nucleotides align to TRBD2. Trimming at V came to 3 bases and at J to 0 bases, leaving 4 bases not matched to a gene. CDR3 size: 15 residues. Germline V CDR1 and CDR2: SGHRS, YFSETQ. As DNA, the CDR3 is TGCGCCAGCAGCTCGTTTAGCGGGAGCACAGATACGCAGTATTTT. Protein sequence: CASSSFSGSTDTQYF. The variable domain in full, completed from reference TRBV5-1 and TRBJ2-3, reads KAGVTQTPRYLIKTRGQQVTLSCSPISGHRSVSWYQQTPGQGLQFLFEYFSETQRNKGNFPGRFSGRQFSNSRSEMNVSTLELGDSALYLCASSSFSGSTDTQYFGPGTRLTVL.

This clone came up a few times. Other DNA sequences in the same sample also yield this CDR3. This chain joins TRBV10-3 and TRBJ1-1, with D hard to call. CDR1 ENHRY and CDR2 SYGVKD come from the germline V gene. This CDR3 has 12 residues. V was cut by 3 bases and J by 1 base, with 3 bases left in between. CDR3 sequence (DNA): TGTGCCATCAGTGAAGGGAACACTGAAGCTTTCTTT. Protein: CAISEGNTEAFF.

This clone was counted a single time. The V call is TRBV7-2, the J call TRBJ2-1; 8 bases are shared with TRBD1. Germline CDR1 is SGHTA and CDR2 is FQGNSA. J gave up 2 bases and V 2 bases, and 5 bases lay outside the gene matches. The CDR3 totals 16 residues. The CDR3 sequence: CASSLTTGDPYNEQFF. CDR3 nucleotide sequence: TGTGCCAGCAGCTTAACGACAGGGGACCCCTACAATGAGCAGTTCTTC.

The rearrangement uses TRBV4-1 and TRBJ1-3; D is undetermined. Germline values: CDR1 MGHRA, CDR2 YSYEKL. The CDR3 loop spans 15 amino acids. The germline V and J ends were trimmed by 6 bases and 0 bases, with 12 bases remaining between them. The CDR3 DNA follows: TGCGCCAGCAGAGTGGGAGATCTCTCTGGAAACACCATATATTTT. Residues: CASRVGDLSGNTIYF.

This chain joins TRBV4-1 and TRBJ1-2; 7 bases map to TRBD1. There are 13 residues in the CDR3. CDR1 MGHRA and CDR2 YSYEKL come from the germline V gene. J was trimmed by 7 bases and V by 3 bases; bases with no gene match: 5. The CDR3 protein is CASSHLDRAGYTF. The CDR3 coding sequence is TGCGCCAGCAGCCACCTCGACAGGGCTGGCTACACCTTC.

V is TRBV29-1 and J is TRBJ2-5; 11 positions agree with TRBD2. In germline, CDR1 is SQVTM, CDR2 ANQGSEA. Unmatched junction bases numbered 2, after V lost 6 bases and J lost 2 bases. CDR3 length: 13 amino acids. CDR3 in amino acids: CSVRLAGQETQYF. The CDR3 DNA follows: TGCAGCGTCAGACTAGCGGGGCAAGAGACCCAGTACTTC.

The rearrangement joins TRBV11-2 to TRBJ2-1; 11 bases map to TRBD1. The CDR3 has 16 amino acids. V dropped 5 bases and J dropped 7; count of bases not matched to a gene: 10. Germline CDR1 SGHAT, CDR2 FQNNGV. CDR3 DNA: TGTGCCAGCAGCCCAGGGGACAGGGGGGTTCGTAATGAGCAGTTCTTC. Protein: CASSPGDRGVRNEQFF.

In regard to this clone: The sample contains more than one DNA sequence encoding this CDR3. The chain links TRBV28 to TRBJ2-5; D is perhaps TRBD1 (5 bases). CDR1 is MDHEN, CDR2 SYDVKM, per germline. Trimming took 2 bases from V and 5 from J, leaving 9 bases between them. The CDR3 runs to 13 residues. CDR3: CASSLQGMETQYF. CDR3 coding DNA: TGTGCCAGCAGTTTACAGGGAATGGAGACCCAGTACTTC.

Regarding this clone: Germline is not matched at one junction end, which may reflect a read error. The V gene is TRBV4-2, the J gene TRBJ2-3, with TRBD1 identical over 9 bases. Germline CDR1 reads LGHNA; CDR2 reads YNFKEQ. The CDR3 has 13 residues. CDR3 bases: TGTGCCAGCAGCCAAGATAGAGGGACAGGGAGGAATTTT. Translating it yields CASSQDRGTGRNF.

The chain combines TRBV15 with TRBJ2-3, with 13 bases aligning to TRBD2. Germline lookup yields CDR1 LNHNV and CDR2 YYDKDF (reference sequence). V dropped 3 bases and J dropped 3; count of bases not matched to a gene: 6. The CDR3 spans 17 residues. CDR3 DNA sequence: TGTGCCACCAGCAGGGGAGGACTAGCGGGAGTTACAGATACGCAGTATTTT. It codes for CATSRGGLAGVTDTQYF.

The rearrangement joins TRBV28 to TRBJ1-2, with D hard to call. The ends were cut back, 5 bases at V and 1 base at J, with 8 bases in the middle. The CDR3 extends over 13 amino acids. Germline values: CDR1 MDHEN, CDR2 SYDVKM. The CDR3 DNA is TGTGCCAGCAGTCTACAGCGTAACTATGGCTACACCTTC. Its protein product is CASSLQRNYGYTF.

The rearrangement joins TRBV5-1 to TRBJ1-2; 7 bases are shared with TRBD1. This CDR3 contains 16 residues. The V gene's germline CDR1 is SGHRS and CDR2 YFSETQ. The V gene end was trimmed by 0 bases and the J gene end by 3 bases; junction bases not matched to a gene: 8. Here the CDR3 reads CASSLGEGTDHYGYTF. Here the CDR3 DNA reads TGCGCCAGCAGCTTGGGAGAGGGGACAGACCACTATGGCTACACCTTC. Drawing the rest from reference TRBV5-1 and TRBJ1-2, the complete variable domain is KAGVTQTPRYLIKTRGQQVTLSCSPISGHRSVSWYQQTPGQGLQFLFEYFSETQRNKGNFPGRFSGRQFSNSRSEMNVSTLELGDSALYLCASSLGEGTDHYGYTFGSGTRLTVV.

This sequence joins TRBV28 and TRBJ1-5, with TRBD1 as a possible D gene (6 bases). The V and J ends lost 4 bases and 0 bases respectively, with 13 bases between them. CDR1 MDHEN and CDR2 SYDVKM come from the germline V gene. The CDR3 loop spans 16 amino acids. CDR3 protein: CASSWITGHSNQPQHF. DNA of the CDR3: TGTGCCAGCAGTTGGATCACAGGGCATAGCAATCAGCCCCAGCATTTT.